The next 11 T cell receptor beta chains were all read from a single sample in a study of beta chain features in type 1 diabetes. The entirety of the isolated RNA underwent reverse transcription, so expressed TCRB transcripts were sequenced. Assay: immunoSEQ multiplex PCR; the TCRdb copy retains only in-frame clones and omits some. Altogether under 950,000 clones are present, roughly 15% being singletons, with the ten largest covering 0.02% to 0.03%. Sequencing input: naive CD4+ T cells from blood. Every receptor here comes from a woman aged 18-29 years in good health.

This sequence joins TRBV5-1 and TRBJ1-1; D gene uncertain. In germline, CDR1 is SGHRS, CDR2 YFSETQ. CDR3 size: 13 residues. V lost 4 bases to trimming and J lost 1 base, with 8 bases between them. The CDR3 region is CASSQTRNTEAFF. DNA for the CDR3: TGCGCCAGCAGCCAAACCCGGAACACTGAAGCTTTCTTT.

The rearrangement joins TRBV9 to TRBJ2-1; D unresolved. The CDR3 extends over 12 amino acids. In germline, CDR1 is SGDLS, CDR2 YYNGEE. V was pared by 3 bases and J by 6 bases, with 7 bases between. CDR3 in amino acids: CASSANSNEQFF. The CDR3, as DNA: TGTGCCAGCAGCGCCAACTCCAATGAGCAGTTCTTC.

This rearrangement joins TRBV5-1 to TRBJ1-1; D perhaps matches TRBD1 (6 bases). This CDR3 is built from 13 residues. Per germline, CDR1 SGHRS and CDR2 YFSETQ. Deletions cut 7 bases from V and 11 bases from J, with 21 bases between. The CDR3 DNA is TGCGCCAGCGCCCCCCCGGGACACCAAGAGGCTTTCTTT. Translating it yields CASAPPGHQEAFF.

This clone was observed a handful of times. The CDR3 region is CASSSRDNQPQHF. The CDR3 DNA follows: TGTGCCAGTAGTAGCAGAGACAATCAGCCCCAGCATTTT. The V and J genes are TRBV19 and TRBJ1-5; no clear D. Germline CDR1 is LNHDA and CDR2 is SQIVND (reference sequence). V was clipped by 4 bases and J by 3 bases, with 7 bases between them. There are 13 residues in the CDR3. Looking up the rest from reference TRBV19 and TRBJ1-5 gives the full variable domain: DGGITQSPKYLFRKEGQNVTLSCEQNLNHDAMYWYRQDPGQGLRLIYYSQIVNDFQKGDIAEGYSVSREKKESFPLTVTSAQKNPTAFYLCASSSRDNQPQHFGDGTRLSIL.

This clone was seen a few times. CDR3: CASSPDGRYGYTF. The CDR3 nucleotides are TGTGCCAGCAGCCCCGACGGGCGCTATGGCTACACCTTC. The chain has TRBV7-9 and TRBJ1-2, with D uncertain. Germline values: CDR1 SEHNR, CDR2 FQNEAQ (reference sequence). This CDR3 spans 13 amino acids. The V and J ends lost 5 bases and 4 bases respectively, with 11 bases between them.

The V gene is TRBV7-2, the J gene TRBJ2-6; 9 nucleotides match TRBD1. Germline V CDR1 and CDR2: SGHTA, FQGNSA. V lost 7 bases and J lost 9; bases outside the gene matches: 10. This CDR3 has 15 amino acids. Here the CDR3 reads CASIPRTGEVNVLTF. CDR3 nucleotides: TGTGCCAGCATCCCTAGGACAGGGGAGGTCAACGTCCTGACTTTC.

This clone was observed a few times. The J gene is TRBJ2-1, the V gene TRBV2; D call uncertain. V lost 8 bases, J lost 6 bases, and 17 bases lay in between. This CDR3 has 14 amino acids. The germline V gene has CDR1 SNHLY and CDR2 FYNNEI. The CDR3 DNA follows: TGTGCCAGCGGTTCTTCGAGGCGAGTCAATGAGCAGTTCTTC. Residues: CASGSSRRVNEQFF.

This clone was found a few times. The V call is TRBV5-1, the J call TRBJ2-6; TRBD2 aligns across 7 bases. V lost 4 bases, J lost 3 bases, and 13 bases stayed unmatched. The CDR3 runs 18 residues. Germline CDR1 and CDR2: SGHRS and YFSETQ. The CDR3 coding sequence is TGCGCCAGCAGCCTGGGACTAACGACCGCTAGTGGGGCCAACGTCCTGACTTTC. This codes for CASSLGLTTASGANVLTF.

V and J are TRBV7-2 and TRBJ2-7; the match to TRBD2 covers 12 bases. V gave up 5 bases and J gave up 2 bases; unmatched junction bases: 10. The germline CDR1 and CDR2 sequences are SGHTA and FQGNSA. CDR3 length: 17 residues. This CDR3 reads CASSHRLAGERPYEQYF. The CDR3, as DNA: TGTGCCAGCAGCCATCGACTAGCGGGAGAGCGGCCCTACGAGCAGTACTTC.

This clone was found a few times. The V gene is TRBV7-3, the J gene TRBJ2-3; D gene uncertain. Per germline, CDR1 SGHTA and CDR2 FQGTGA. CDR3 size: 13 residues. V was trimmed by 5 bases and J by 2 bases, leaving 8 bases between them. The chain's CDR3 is CASSGRNTDTQYF. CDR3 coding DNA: TGTGCCAGCAGCGGAAGAAACACAGATACGCAGTATTTT.

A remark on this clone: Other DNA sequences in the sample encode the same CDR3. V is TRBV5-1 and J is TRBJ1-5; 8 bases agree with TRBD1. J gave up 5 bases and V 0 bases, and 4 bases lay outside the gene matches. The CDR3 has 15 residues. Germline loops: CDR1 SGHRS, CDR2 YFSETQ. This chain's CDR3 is CASSLVIRGHQPQHF. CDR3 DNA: TGCGCCAGCAGCTTGGTAATCAGGGGGCATCAGCCCCAGCATTTT.